This TCR beta chain was sequenced for a study of neurological immune-mediated disorders. The sample's time point: technical triplicate 2. TCRdb re-called the 5' RACE reads through MiXCR, storing one row per CDR3 protein. This sample yields 25,000 to 35,000 distinct CDR3 sequences, of which about an eighth are seen a single time; approximately 5% belongs to the top ten. The sample holds many counts of this clonotype. Its specificity is unknown. Study results and caveats: The absence of shared CDR3 amino acid sequences among expanded clones across subjects suggests private repertoires in all groups. Multiple sclerosis patients had less TCR clonal expansion than even healthy controls, unlike HTLV-1-associated myelopathy.

What was sequenced was CD4+ T cells from blood. The receptor comes from a female donor with HTLV-1-associated myelopathy (HAM/TSP).

This chain's CDR3 is CSVERQGGTEAFF. Written as DNA, the CDR3 is TGCAGCGTTGAAAGACAGGGAGGCACTGAAGCTTTCTTT. This rearrangement joins TRBV29-1 to TRBJ1-1; 7 bases map to TRBD1. Germline CDR1 and CDR2: SQVTM and ANQGSEA. The V and J ends lost 2 bases and 4 bases, in that order; junction bases with no gene match: 4. This CDR3 is built from 13 residues.